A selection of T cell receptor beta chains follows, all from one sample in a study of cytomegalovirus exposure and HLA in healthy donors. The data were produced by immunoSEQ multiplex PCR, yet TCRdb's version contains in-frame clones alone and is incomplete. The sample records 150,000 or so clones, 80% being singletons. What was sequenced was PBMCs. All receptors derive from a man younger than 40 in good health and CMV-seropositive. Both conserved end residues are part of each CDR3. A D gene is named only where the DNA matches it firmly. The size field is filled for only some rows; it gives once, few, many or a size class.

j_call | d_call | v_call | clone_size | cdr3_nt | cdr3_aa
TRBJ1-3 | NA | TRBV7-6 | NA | TGTGCCAGCAGCTTATATCCCCACAGGGCTGGGGACACCATATATTTT | CASSLYPHRAGDTIYF
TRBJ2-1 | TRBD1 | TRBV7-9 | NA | TGTGCCAGCAGCTTAGATAAGGGGGCAGGAAGGGATGAGCAGTTCTTC | CASSLDKGAGRDEQFF
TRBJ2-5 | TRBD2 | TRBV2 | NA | TGTGCCAGCAGCGGGACTAGCGGGAGCAGAGAGACCCAGTACTTC | CASSGTSGSRETQYF
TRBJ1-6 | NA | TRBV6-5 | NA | TGTGCCAGCAGTTACTCGCGGGGGAAGGCACCCCTCCACTTT | CASSYSRGKAPLHF
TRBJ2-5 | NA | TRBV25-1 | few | TGTGCCAGCAGCCGCGGAACAGGTCACGAGACCCAGTACTTC | CASSRGTGHETQYF
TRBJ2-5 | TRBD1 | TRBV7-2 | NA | TGTGCCAGCACCAGAAGCCGGGACAGCTTAGAGACCCAGTACTTC | CASTRSRDSLETQYF
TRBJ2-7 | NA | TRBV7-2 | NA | TGTGCCAGCAGCTTATCGCAGGGTAACGAGCAGTACTTC | CASSLSQGNEQYF
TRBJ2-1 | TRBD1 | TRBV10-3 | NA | TGTGCCATCAGTGAGTCGGACAGGGATCGTACTGAGCAGTTCTTC | CAISESDRDRTEQFF
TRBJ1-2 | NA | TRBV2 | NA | TGTGCCAGCAGTGAGGGGGGGGACTATGGCTACACCTTC | CASSEGGDYGYTF
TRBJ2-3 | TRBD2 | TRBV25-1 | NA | TGTGCCAGCAAGACTAGCGGGACGTCCACAGATACGCAGTATTTT | CASKTSGTSTDTQYF
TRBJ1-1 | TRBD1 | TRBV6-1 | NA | TGTGCCAGCAGCAGACAGGGTGAAGCTTTCTTT | CASSRQGEAFF
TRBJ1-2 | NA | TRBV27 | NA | TGTGCCAGCAGTCCTTGGGGGCAGGGTAACTATGGCTACACCTTC | CASSPWGQGNYGYTF
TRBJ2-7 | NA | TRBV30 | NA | TGTGCCTGGAGTGTATTCGGCGGGAACTACGAGCAGTACTTC | CAWSVFGGNYEQYF
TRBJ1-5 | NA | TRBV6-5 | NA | TGTGCCAGCAGGTCCGGGACACTCCTCAATCAGCCCCAGCATTTT | CASRSGTLLNQPQHF
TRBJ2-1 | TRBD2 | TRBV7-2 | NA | TGTGCCAGCAGCTCCTCCCTCACTAGCGGTGAGCAGTTCTTC | CASSSSLTSGEQFF
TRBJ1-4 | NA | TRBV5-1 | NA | TGCGCCAGCAGCTTGGACCTTGGTAGCGGTAAACTGTTTTTT | CASSLDLGSGKLFF
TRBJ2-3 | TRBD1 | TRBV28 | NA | TGTGCCAGCATTCCATTTGGGGGACAGACGTCTAGCACAGATACGCAGTATTTT | CASIPFGGQTSSTDTQYF
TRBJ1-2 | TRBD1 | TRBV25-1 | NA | TGTGCCAGCAGTGACTTAGGGGACAGCACTAACTATGGCTACACCTTC | CASSDLGDSTNYGYTF
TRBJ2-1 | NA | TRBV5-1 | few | TGCGCCAGCAGCTTGAGAGGGAGTTTAATTTATGAGCAGTTCTTC | CASSLRGSLIYEQFF
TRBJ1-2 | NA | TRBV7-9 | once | TGTGCCAGCAGCTTAGTCGCAGGGAACTATGGCTACACCTTC | CASSLVAGNYGYTF
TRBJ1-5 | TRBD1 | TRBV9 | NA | TGTGCCAGCAGCGTAGAGCCAGGGGGTAATCAGCCCCAGCATTTT | CASSVEPGGNQPQHF
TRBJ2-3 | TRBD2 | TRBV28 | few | TGTGCCAGCAGTTCAGCGGGGGCCTACACAGATACGCAGTATTTT | CASSSAGAYTDTQYF
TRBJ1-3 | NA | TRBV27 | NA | TGTGCCAGCCGACAGTCTTCTGGAAACACCATATATTTT | CASRQSSGNTIYF
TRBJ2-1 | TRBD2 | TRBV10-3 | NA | TGTGCCATCAGTGAGGGACTAGCGGGAGCCTACAATGAGCAGTTCTTC | CAISEGLAGAYNEQFF
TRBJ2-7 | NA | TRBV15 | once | TGTGCCACCAGCAGAGGGACTAACGAGCAGTACTTC | CATSRGTNEQYF
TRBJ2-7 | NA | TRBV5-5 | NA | TGTGCCAGCAGATTTGGACAGTCCCCAGGGTACTTC | CASRFGQSPGYF
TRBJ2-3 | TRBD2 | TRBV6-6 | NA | TGTGCCAGCAGTTACGTGGGACTAGGCACAGATACGCAGTATTTT | CASSYVGLGTDTQYF
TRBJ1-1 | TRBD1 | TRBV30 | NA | TGTGCCTGGAGCCGACAGGGGGTAGAAGCTTTCTTT | CAWSRQGVEAFF
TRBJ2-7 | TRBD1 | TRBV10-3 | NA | TGTGCCATCTCTTCGACAGGGGTCGAGCAGTACTTC | CAISSTGVEQYF
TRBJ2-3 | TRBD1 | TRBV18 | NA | TGTGCCAGCTCACGTCGGGACAGGATCACAGATACGCAGTATTTT | CASSRRDRITDTQYF
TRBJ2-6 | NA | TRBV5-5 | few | TGTGCCAGCAGCTTGGGTGCGAGCTCTGGGGCCAACGTCCTGACTTTC | CASSLGASSGANVLTF